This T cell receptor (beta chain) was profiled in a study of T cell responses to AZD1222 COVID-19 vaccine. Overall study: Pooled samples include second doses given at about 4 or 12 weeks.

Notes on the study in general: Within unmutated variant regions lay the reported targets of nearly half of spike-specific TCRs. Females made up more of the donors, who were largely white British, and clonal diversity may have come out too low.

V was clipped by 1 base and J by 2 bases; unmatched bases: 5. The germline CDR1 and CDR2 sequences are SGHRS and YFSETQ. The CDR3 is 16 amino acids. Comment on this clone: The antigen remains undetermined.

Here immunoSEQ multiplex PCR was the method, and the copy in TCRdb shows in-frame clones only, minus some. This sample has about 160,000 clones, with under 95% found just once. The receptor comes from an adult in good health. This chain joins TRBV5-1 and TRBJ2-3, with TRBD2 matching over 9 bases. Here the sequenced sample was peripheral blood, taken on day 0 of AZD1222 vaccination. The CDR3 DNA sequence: TGCGCCAGCAGCTTGTTTCTAGCGGGGAACACAGATACGCAGTATTTT. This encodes CASSLFLAGNTDTQYF.